This is a list of T cell receptor beta chains from one sample in a study of blood T cell repertoires in COVID-19. Assay used: immunoSEQ multiplex PCR; TCRdb lists only in-frame clones, some missing. This table holds roughly 410,000 clones, about 91% found once. Sequenced sample: peripheral blood. The receptor source for this set is a woman in her thirties or forties with COVID-19, enrolled during active disease. Both conserved end residues are part of each CDR3. Fields, in order: V gene, J gene, CDR3 protein.

>TRBV11-2|TRBJ2-3
CASSSYRGGTDTQYF
>TRBV30|TRBJ2-7
CAWSPGTAEYEQYF
>TRBV5-1|TRBJ2-5
CASRRLAGPQETQYF
>TRBV6-1|TRBJ2-7
CASSESGGFYEQYF
>TRBV19|TRBJ2-7
CASSMVDEGEQYF
>TRBV19|TRBJ1-1
CASSIGFYRGVTVNTEAFF
>TRBV30|TRBJ1-1
CAWSVLWLGEAFF
>TRBV7-3|TRBJ2-1
CASTQGGSSYNEQFF
>TRBV9|TRBJ2-7
CASSVGTSGHSSYEQYF
>TRBV12-3/TRBV12-4|TRBJ1-2
CASSLGKAGYTF
>TRBV7-3|TRBJ2-1
CASSRSGDYNEQFF
>TRBV11-2|TRBJ2-1
CASSLDYKGQRGYNEQFF
>TRBV7-2|TRBJ2-1
CASSLTTPRPDEQFF
>TRBV4-3|TRBJ1-1
CASSQELGQGRGDTEAFF
>TRBV6-6|TRBJ1-1
CASSPTGRSPEAFF
>TRBV5-8|TRBJ2-7
CASSLSVSGQISYEQYF
>TRBV19|TRBJ1-5
CASSLSRGMNQPQHF
>TRBV27|TRBJ1-4
CASSLMGAGEKLFF
>TRBV6-1|TRBJ1-3
CASSETAGNTIYF
>TRBV12-3/TRBV12-4|TRBJ1-1
CASRSDGGKAFF
>TRBV19|TRBJ1-1
CASSQMGASRTEAFF
>TRBV6-1|TRBJ1-3
CASSEGSSGNTIYF
>TRBV7-9|TRBJ1-4
CASSDRGSRTNEKLFF
>TRBV12-5|TRBJ2-1
CASGLSLGGEQFF
>TRBV11-2|TRBJ1-3
CASSLGQGSGNTIYF
>TRBV5-1|TRBJ1-2
CASSLEGAGARSAHGYTF
>TRBV5-6|TRBJ2-5
CASSPRRQETQYF
>TRBV7-9|TRBJ1-1
CASRNRDTFEAFF
>TRBV19|TRBJ2-7
CASSKSRDFYEQYF
>TRBV6-5|TRBJ1-6
CASSYEVYNSPLHF
>TRBV4-3|TRBJ2-2
CASSPTGNTGELFF
>TRBV19|TRBJ1-6
CASSTGTVNSPLHF
>TRBV30|TRBJ2-2
CAWRYPGTGPGELFF
>TRBV11-2|TRBJ2-7
CASSLAGLEQYF
>TRBV28|TRBJ1-6
CALQGSVERSPLHF
>TRBV19|TRBJ2-2
CASSLGDLLTGELFF
>TRBV27|TRBJ2-7
CASSPRTGGRYEQYF
>TRBV6-1|TRBJ1-2
CASSEEGANYGYTF
>TRBV5-8|TRBJ2-4
CASSLGRMAKNIQYF
>TRBV19|TRBJ2-6
CASSPTGANVLTF
>TRBV7-9|TRBJ2-7
CASSPRPGQTDYEQYF
>TRBV3-1/TRBV3-2|TRBJ1-2
CASSPTGGNGYTF
>TRBV12-3/TRBV12-4|TRBJ2-1
CASSFSRNNEQFF